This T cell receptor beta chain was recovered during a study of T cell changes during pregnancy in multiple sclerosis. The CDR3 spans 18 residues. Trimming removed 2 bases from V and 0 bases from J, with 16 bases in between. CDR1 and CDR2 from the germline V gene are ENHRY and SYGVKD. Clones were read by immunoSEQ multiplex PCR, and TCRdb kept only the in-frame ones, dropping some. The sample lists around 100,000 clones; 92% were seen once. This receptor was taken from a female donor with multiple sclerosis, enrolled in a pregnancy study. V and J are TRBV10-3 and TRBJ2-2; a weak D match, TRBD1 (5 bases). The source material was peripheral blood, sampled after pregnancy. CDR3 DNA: TGTGCCATCAGTGAGCCCTGGGTGGACACGTCGAACACCGGGGAGCTGTTTTTT. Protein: CAISEPWVDTSNTGELFF.